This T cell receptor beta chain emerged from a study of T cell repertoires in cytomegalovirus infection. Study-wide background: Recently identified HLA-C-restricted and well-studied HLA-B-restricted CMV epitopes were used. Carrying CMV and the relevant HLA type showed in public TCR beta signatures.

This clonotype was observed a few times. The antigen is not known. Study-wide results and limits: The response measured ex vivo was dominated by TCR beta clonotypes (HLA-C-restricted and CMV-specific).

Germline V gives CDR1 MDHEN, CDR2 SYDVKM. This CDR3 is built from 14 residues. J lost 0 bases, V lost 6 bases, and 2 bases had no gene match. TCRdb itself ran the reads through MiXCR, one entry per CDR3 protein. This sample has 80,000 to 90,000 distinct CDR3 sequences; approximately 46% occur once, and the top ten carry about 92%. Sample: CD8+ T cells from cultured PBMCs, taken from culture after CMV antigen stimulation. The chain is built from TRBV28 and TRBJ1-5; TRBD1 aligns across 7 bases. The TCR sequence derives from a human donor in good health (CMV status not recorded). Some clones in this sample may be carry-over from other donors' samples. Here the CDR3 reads CASRDRYSNQPQHF. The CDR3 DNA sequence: TGTGCCAGCAGGGACAGGTATAGCAATCAGCCCCAGCATTTT.